The T cell receptor beta chain described here comes from a study of T-cell memory formation after mild COVID-19. General study results and limits: Whether day 37 second-wave clones are SARS-CoV-2-specific was not confirmed. The CD4+ clones that contracted clustered mainly within CM and EM, and the CD8+ clones concentrated in EMRA. Some SARS-CoV-2-responding clones were already detected in memory before infection.

With regard to this clonotype: Antigen specificity is unknown.

After 5'RACE with constant-segment primers, TCR alpha and TCR beta cDNA libraries carrying sample barcodes and UMIs were obtained. Each CDR3 protein gets one entry after TCRdb re-called the 5' RACE reads with MiXCR. This table has approximately 210,000 distinct CDR3 sequences, 15% to 20% appearing once. The clonotype originates from an adult woman who had mild COVID-19 (a few samples of this study predate the infection). Cell type and time point are not known. The sample was PBMCs or a T cell subset sorted from them (not recorded which).

Written as DNA, the CDR3 is TGTGCCAGCAGTTTAGGGAGCAGGGCAGATACGCAGTATTTT. It specifies CASSLGSRADTQYF. The chain carries TRBV12-3 or TRBV12-4 and TRBJ2-3; the D gene is possibly TRBD1 (5 bases). This CDR3 comprises 14 residues. V was shortened by 1 base and J by 4 bases, with 9 bases between the two germline ends.